This T cell receptor beta chain is drawn from a study of T cell responses to AZD1222 COVID-19 vaccine. For the study at large: Second-dose schedules of about 4 or about 12 weeks were combined. Overall study results and limits: Spike was spanned by vaccine-associated CD4 TCRs, with dominance at 160-218 and 743-854. Clonal diversity may have been underestimated, and the donors were mostly white British, with more females than males.

Remarks on this clone: Its cognate antigen is unknown.

The CDR3 totals 15 residues. Germline-derived CDR1 and CDR2 are MDHEN and SYDVKM. The trim removed 6 bases at V and 4 bases at J, leaving 9 bases unmatched. Sequenced by immunoSEQ multiplex PCR; TCRdb stores in-frame clones only, minus some. The sample has about 130,000 clones; about 87% are singletons. This chain uses TRBV28 with TRBJ1-1; 9 bases are a match to TRBD1. The TCR was taken from an adult in good health. The sample here was peripheral blood, taken on day 0 of AZD1222 vaccination. The CDR3 bases are TGTGCCAGCAGACGCGGGACAGGGCTTCTCACTGAAGCTTTCTTT. This translates into CASRRGTGLLTEAFF.